The 19 T cell receptor beta chains listed next were all sequenced from one sample in a study of Ad26.COV2.S vaccination and SARS-CoV-2 variants. The treatment is: some 20 received Ad26.COV2.S at low or high dose, single or two shots; five or six received placebo; per-sample allocation not given. Each sample was drawn 63 days after the first injection (of vaccine or placebo). The table came from immunoSEQ multiplex PCR; TCRdb's copy has only in-frame clones and leaves some out. The data hold about 350,000 clones, with 88% observed a single time. The material was peripheral blood, obtained in a trial of Ad26.COV2.S vaccine versus placebo. The receptors stem from a person between 18 and 59 years old who received the Ad26.COV2.S COVID-19 vaccine or a placebo.

The rearrangement joins TRBV7-3 to TRBJ2-7; TRBD1 aligns across 9 bases. Germline-derived CDR1 and CDR2 are SGHTA and FQGTGA. The V and J ends lost 0 bases and 3 bases, in that order; junction bases with no gene match: 6. This CDR3 has 16 amino acids. The CDR3 coding sequence is TGTGCCAGCAGCTTAACATCCGGGACAGGGTTCTACGAGCAGTACTTC. Translation gives CASSLTSGTGFYEQYF.

The V and J genes are TRBV5-1 and TRBJ2-1; D could derive from TRBD1 or TRBD2 (5 bases each). This CDR3 has 16 amino acids. With 0 bases removed from V and 4 bases from J, the gap between germline ends came to 14 bases. Germline assignment: CDR1 SGHRS and CDR2 YFSETQ. CDR3 DNA: TGCGCCAGCAGCTTGGCCGGCGGTGGGGGATACAATGAGCAGTTCTTC. It translates to CASSLAGGGGYNEQFF.

The V gene is TRBV20-1, the J gene TRBJ1-1, with no clear D. V dropped 2 bases and J dropped 8 bases, with 9 bases sitting between them. The CDR3 sequence is 11 residues long. Per germline, CDR1 DFQATT and CDR2 SNEGSKA (reference sequence). The CDR3 protein is CSARLGYEAFF. CDR3 in DNA: TGCAGTGCTAGATTGGGGTACGAAGCTTTCTTT.

V and J are TRBV6-5 and TRBJ1-3; D unresolved. Germline V gene lookup returns CDR1 MNHEY and CDR2 SVGAGI. This CDR3 region has 15 residues. Trimming pared 0 bases from V and 2 bases from J, leaving 8 bases between. CDR3 sequence: CASSYSIGPGNTIYF. In nucleotides, the CDR3 is TGTGCCAGCAGTTACTCGATAGGCCCTGGAAACACCATATATTTT.

This rearrangement joins TRBV19 to TRBJ1-6; a weak D match, TRBD1 (5 bases). CDR3 length: 13 residues. Germline V gives CDR1 LNHDA, CDR2 SQIVND (reference sequence). Trimming took 2 bases from V and 10 from J, leaving 9 bases between them. CDR3 in amino acids: CASSITGRSPLHF. CDR3 coding DNA: TGTGCCAGTAGTATAACAGGACGCTCACCCCTCCACTTT.

The chain couples TRBV6-1 to TRBJ1-1; TRBD1 might be the D (5 bases). The CDR3 consists of 18 residues. The V and J ends lost 1 base and 2 bases respectively, with 20 bases between them. In germline, CDR1 is MNHNS, CDR2 SASEGT. The CDR3 sequence is CASSEEGSVAGRNTEAFF. As DNA, the CDR3 is TGTGCCAGCAGTGAAGAAGGTAGTGTCGCAGGGAGAAACACTGAAGCTTTCTTT.

V usage is TRBV6-5 and J usage is TRBJ2-7; D tentatively reads TRBD1 or TRBD2 (6 bases each). Germline CDR1 and CDR2: MNHEY and SVGAGI. This CDR3 spans 14 amino acids. V shed 11 bases and J shed 1 base, with 18 bases lying between them. CDR3 in amino acids: CACSTGTGSYEQYF. Here the CDR3 DNA reads TGTGCCTGCTCCACAGGGACTGGTTCCTACGAGCAGTACTTC.

This clone was picked up a small number of times. This CDR3 is CASSEVGTASHFGYTF. The CDR3 DNA reads as TGTGCCAGCAGTGAAGTGGGGACAGCGTCCCATTTTGGCTACACCTTC. The rearrangement links TRBV2 to TRBJ1-2; 7 bases match TRBD1. V shed 1 base and J 7 bases; nucleotides not matched to a gene: 12. There are 16 residues in the CDR3. CDR1 is SNHLY and CDR2 is FYNNEI in the germline V gene. Complete variable domain (other parts from reference TRBV2 and TRBJ1-2): EPEVTQTPSHQVTQMGQEVILRCVPISNHLYFYWYRQILGQKVEFLVSFYNNEISEKSEIFDDQFSVERPDGSNFTLKIRSTKLEDSAMYFCASSEVGTASHFGYTFGSGTRLTVV.

This clone came up once. This chain uses TRBV12-3 or TRBV12-4 with TRBJ2-5; D gene uncertain. This CDR3 has 13 amino acids. The V end was cut by 4 bases, the J end by 3 bases, with 9 bases between. The CDR3 protein is CASSSAGKETQYF. CDR3 DNA: TGTGCCAGCAGTTCGGCTGGAAAAGAGACCCAGTACTTC.

The chain has TRBV2 and TRBJ2-7; the match to TRBD2 covers 9 bases. V was pared by 6 bases and J by 1 base, with 4 bases of the junction left unmatched. The CDR3 is 14 residues long. Germline CDR1 and CDR2: SNHLY and FYNNEI. CDR3 sequence reads: CASRREGPSYEQYF. CDR3 in DNA: TGTGCCAGCAGGCGGGAGGGCCCGTCCTACGAGCAGTACTTC.

The gene calls are TRBV11-1 and TRBJ2-7, with 8 bases fitting TRBD2. The CDR3 sequence is 14 residues long. Per germline, CDR1 SGHAT and CDR2 FQDESV (reference sequence). Trimming removed 5 bases from V and 2 bases from J; junction bases left unmatched: 5. The CDR3 loop is CASSSGSTAYEQYF. CDR3 sequence (DNA): TGTGCCAGCAGCAGCGGGAGTACCGCCTACGAGCAGTACTTC.

The chain is built from TRBV3-1 (or the pseudogene TRBV3-2) and TRBJ2-1; D is unresolved. Trimming shortened V by 5 bases and J by 6 bases, and 5 bases separated the two germline ends. Germline values: CDR1 LGHDT, CDR2 YNNKEL (reference sequence). This CDR3 has 11 residues. The CDR3 region is CASSGSNEQFF. DNA of the CDR3: TGTGCCAGCAGCGGTAGCAATGAGCAGTTCTTC.

J is TRBJ1-2 and V is TRBV5-1; TRBD1 aligns across 10 bases. CDR3 size: 14 residues. Germline CDR1 reads SGHRS; CDR2 reads YFSETQ. With 5 bases clipped from V and 2 bases from J, the junction kept 3 bases outside the gene matches. The CDR3 DNA follows: TGCGCCAGCAGGGCGGGACAGGGGAACTATGGCTACACCTTC. Translating gives CASRAGQGNYGYTF.

This chain links TRBV19 with TRBJ2-1, with D possibly being TRBD1 (6 bases). The CDR3 has 14 amino acids. CDR1 LNHDA and CDR2 SQIVND come from the germline V gene (reference sequence). Trimming pared 3 bases from V and 8 bases from J, leaving 14 bases between. The CDR3 here is CASSIEPQGYEQFF. In DNA, the CDR3 is TGTGCCAGTAGTATCGAACCACAGGGCTATGAGCAGTTCTTC.

DNA of the CDR3: TGTGCCAGCAGCCGCCTGACAGGGGCTCTCAATCAGCCCCAGCATTTT. Translating it yields CASSRLTGALNQPQHF. This sequence joins TRBV27 and TRBJ1-5, with 8 bases that match TRBD1. The V segment lost 6 bases and the J segment 3 bases; nucleotides outside the gene matches: 10. From germline, CDR1 is MNHEY and CDR2 SMNVEV (reference sequence). The CDR3 has 16 amino acids.

This clone was found once. The V and J genes are TRBV12-3 or TRBV12-4 and TRBJ1-1; maybe TRBD1 (5 bases). V shed 7 bases and J shed 5 bases, with 11 bases lying between them. The CDR3 has 12 residues. The CDR3 loop reads CASTLRGTEAFF. In DNA form, the CDR3 reads TGTGCCAGCACCCTAAGGGGAACTGAAGCTTTCTTT.

The V and J genes are TRBV28 and TRBJ1-3; weak D call: TRBD1 (5 bases). Germline V gives CDR1 MDHEN, CDR2 SYDVKM. With 6 bases removed from V and 2 bases from J, the gap between germline ends came to 11 bases. The CDR3 length is 14 residues. The CDR3 DNA reads TGTGCCAGCAGCCACGGGGGGGCTGGAAACACCATATATTTT. Translating gives CASSHGGAGNTIYF.

V gene TRBV4-2 combines with J gene TRBJ1-4, with a weak D call TRBD1 (6 bases). Trimming pared 3 bases from V and 3 bases from J, leaving 8 bases between. Germline V gene data show CDR1 as LGHNA and CDR2 as YNFKEQ. The CDR3 length is 14 residues. The CDR3 DNA is TGTGCCAGCAGCCAGAGGGGGTCTAATGAAAAACTGTTTTTT. Encoded protein: CASSQRGSNEKLFF.

The chain recombines TRBV19 with TRBJ2-5, with 7 bases that match TRBD1. This CDR3 is 16 amino acids long. Germline loops: CDR1 LNHDA, CDR2 SQIVND (reference sequence). V trimming: 6 bases; J trimming: 5 bases; junction bases outside the gene matches: 15. The CDR3 sequence: CASSNLRVTGVETQYF. The CDR3 DNA sequence: TGTGCCAGTAGCAACCTTCGGGTTACAGGGGTGGAGACCCAGTACTTC.